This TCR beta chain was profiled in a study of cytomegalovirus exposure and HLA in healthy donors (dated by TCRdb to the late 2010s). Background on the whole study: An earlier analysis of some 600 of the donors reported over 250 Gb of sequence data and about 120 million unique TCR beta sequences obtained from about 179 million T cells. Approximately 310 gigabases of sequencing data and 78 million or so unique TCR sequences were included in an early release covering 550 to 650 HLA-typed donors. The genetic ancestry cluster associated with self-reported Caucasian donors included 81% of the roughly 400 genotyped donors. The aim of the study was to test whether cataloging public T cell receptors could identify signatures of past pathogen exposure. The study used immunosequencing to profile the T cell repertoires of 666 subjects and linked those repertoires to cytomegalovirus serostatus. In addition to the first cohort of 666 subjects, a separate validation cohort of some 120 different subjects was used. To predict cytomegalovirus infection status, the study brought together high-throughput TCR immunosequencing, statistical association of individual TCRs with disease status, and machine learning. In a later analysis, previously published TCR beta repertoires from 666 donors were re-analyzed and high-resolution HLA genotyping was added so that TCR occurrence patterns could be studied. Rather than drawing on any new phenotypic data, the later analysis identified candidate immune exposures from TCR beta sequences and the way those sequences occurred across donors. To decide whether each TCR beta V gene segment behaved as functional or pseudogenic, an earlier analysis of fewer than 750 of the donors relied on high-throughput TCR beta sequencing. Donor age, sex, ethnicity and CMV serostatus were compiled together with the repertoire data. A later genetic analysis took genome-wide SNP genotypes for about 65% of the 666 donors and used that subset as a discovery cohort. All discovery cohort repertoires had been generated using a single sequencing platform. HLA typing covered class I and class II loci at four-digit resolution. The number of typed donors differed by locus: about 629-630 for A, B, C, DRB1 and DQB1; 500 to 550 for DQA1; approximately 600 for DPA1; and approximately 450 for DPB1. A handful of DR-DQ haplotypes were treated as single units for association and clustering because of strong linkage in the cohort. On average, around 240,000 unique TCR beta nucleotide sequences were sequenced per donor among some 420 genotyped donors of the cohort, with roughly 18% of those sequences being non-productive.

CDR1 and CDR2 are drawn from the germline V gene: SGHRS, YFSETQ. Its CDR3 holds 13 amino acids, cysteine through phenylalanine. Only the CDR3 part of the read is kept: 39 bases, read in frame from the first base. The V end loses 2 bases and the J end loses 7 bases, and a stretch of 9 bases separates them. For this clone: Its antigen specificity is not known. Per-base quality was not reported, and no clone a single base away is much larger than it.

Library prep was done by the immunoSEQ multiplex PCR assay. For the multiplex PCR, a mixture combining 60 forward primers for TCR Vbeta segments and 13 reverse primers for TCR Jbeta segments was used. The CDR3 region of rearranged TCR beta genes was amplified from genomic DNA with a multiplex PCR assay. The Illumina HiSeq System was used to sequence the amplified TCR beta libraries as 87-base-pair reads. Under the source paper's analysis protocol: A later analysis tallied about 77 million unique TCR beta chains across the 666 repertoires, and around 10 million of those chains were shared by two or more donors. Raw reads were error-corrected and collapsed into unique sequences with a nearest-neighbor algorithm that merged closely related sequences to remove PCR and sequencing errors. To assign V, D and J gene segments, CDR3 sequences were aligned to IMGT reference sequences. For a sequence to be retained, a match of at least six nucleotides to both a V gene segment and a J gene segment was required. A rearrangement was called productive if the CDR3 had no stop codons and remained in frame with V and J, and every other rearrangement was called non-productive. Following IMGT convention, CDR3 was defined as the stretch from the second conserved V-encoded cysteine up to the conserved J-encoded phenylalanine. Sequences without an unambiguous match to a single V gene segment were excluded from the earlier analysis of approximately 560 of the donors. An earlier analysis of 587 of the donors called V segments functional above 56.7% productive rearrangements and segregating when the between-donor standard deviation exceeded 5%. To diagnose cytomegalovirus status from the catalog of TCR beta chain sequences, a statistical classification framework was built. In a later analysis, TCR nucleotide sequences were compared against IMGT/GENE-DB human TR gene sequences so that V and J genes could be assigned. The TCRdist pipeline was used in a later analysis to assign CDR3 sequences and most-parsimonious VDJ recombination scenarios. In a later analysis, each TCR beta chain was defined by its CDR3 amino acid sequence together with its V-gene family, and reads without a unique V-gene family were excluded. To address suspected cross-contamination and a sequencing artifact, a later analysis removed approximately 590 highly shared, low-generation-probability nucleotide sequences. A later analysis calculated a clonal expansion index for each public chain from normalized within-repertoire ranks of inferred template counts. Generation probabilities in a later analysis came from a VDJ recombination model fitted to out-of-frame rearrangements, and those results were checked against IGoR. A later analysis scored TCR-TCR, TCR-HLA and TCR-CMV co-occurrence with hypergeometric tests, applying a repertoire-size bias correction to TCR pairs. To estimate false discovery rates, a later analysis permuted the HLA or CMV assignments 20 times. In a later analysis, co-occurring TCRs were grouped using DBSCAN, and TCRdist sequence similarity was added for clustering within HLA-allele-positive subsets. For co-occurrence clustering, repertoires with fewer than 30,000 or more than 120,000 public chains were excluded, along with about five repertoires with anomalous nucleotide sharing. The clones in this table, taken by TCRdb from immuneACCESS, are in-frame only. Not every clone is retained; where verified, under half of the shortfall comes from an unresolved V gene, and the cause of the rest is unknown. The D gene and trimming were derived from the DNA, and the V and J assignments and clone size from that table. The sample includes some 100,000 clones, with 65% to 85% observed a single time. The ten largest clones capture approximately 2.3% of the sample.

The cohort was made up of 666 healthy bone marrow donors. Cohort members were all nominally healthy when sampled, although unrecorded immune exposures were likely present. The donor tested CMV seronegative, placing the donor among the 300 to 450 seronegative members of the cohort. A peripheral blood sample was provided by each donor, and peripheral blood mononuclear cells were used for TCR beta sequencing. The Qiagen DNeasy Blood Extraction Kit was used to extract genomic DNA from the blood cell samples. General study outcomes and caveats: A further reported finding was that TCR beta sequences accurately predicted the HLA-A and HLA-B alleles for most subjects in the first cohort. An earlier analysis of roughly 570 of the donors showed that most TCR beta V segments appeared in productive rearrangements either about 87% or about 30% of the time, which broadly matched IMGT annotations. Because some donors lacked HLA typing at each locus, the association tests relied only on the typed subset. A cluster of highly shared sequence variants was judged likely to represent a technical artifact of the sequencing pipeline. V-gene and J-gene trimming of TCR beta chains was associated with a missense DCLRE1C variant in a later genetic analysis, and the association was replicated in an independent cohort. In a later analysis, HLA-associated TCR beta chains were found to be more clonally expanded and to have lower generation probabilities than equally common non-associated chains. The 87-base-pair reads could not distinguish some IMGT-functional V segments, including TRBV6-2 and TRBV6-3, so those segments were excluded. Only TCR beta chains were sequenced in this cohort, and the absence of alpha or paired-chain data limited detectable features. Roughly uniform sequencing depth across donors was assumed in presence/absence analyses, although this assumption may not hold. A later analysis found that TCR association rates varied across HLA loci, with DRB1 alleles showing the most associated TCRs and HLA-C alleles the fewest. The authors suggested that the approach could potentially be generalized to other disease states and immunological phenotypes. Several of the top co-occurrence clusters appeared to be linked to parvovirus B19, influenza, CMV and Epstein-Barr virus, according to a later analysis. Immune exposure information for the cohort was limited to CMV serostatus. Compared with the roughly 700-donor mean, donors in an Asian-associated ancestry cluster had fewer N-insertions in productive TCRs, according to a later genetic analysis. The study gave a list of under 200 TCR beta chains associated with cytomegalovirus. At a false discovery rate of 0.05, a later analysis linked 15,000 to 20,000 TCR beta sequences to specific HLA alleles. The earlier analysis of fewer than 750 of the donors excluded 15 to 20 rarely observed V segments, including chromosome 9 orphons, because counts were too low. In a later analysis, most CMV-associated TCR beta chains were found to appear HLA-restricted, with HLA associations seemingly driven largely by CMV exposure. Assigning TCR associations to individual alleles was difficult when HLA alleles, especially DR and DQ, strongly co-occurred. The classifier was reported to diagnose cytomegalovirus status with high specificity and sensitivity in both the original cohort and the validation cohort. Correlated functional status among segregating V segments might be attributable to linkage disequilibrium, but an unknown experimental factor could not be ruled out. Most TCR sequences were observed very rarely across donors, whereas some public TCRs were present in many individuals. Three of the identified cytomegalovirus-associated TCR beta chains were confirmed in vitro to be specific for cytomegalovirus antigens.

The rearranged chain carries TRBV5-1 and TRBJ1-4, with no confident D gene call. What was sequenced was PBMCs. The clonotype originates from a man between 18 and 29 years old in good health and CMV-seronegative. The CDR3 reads CASSLTGSEKLFF. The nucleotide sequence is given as TGCGCCAGCAGCTTAACCGGGAGTGAAAAACTGTTTTTT.